What follows is one T cell receptor (beta chain) and its context. The sample originates from a study of monozygotic twins with inflammatory bowel disease. The cDNA of both the TCRalpha and TCRbeta chains was subjected to two nested PCRs of around 15 and 10 cycles. TCRdb reprocessed the 5' RACE reads and keeps a single row for each CDR3 protein, giving no DNA. The sample shows around 410,000 distinct CDR3 sequences, and about 2.3% sits with its ten largest clones. Germline loops: CDR1 ENHRY, CDR2 SYGVKD. There are 19 residues in the CDR3. This TCR came from a human donor with ulcerative colitis or Crohn's disease, or a healthy co-twin of an affected twin (not recorded which). Sequences were obtained from blood. This chain connects TRBV10-3 to TRBJ1-5. CDR3 residues: CAISDEFGVFGYSNQPQHF.